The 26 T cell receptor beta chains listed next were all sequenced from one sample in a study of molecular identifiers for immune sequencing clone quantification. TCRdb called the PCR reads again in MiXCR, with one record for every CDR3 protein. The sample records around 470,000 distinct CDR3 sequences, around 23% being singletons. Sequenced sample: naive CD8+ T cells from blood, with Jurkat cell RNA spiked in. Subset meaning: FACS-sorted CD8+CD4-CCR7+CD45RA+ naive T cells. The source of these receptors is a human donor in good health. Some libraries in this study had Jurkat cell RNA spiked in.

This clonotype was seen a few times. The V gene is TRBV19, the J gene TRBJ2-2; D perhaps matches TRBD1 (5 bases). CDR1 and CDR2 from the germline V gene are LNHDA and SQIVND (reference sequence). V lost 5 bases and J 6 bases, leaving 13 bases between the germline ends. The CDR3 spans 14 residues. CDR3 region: CASSGVDSPGELFF. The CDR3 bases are TGTGCCAGTAGTGGGGTCGACAGTCCCGGGGAGCTGTTTTTT.

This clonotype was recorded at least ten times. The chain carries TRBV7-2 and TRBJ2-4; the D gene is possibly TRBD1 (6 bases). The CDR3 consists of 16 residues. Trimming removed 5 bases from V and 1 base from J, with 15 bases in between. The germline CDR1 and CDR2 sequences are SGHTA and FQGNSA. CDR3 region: CASSPGQSLAKNIQYF. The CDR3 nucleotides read TGTGCCAGCAGCCCCGGACAGAGCCTCGCCAAAAACATTCAGTACTTC.

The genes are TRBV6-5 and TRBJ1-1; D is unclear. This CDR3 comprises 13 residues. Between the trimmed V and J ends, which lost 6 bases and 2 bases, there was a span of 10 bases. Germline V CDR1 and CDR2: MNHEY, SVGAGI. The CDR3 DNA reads TGTGCCAGCAGGCCAGGAGGTAACACTGAAGCTTTCTTT. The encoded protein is CASRPGGNTEAFF.

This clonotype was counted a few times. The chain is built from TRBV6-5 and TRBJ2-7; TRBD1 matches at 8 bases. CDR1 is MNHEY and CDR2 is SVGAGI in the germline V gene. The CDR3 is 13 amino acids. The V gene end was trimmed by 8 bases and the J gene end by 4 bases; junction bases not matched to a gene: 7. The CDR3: CASRWTGSYEQYF. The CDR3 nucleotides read TGTGCCAGCCGTTGGACAGGGAGTTACGAGCAGTACTTC.

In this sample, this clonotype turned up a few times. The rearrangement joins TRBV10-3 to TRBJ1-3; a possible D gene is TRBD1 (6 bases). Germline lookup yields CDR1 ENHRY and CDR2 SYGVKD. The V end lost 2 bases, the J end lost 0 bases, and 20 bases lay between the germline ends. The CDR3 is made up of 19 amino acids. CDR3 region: CAISELGQGPESSGNTIYF. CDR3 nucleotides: TGTGCCATCAGTGAGCTGGGGCAGGGGCCTGAGAGCTCTGGAAACACCATATATTTT.

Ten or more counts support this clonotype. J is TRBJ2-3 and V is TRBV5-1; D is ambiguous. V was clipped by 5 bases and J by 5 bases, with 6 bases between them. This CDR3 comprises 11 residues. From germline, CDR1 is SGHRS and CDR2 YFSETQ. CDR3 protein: CASRFGDTQYF. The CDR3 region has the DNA TGCGCCAGCAGATTCGGAGATACGCAGTATTTT.

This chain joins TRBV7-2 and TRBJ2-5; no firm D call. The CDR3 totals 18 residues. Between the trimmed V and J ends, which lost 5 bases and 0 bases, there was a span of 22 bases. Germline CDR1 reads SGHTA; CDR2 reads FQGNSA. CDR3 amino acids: CASSHNILGRSYQETQYF. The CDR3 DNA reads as TGTGCCAGCAGCCACAATATACTCGGACGGAGTTACCAAGAGACCCAGTACTTC.

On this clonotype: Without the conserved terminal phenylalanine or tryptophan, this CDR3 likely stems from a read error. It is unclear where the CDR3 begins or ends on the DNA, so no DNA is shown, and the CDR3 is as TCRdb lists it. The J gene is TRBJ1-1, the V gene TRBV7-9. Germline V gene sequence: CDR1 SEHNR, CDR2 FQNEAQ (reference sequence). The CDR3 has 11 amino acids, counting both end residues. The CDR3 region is CASSSNTEAFS.

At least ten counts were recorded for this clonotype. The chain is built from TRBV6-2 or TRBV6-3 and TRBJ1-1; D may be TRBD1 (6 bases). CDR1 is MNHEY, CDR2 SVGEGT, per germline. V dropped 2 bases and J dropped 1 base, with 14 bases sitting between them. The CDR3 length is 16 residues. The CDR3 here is CASSYEFGTSNTEAFF. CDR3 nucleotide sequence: TGTGCCAGCAGTTACGAGTTTGGGACATCGAACACTGAAGCTTTCTTT.

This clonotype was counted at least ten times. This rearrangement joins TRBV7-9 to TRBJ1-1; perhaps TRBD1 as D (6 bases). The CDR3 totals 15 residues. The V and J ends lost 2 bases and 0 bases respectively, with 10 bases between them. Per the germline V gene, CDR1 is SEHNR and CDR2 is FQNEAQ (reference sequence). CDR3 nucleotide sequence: TGTGCCAGCAGCTTATTACAGGGTCTGAACACTGAAGCTTTCTTT. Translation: CASSLLQGLNTEAFF.

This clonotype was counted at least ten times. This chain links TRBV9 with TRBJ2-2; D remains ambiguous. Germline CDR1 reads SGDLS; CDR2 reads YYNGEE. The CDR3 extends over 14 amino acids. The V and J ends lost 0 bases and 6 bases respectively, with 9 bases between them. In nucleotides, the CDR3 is TGTGCCAGCAGCGTAGACCCTAGTGCCGGGGAGCTGTTTTTT. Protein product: CASSVDPSAGELFF.

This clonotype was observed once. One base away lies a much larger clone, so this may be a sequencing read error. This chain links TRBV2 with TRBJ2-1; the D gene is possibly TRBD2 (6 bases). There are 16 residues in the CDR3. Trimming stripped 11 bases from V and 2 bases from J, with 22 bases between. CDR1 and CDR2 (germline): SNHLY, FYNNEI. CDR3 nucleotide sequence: TGTGCCCGCGCCCTGCCGGGTCTAGCGACCTACAATGAGCAGTTCTTC. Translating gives CARALPGLATYNEQFF.

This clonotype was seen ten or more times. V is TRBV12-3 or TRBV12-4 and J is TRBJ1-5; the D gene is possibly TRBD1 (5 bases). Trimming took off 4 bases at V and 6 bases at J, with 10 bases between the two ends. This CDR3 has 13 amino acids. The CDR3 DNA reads TGTGCCAGCAGTTCGGGGGGGTTTCAGCCCCAGCATTTT. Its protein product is CASSSGGFQPQHF.

In nucleotides, the CDR3 is TGTGCCAGCAGCCTGACTAGCGGGAGCACTGGGGCCAACGTCCTGACTTTC. Amino acids: CASSLTSGSTGANVLTF. V and J are TRBV5-3 and TRBJ2-6; 12 bases match TRBD2. TRBV5-3 is noted as an ORF with a role that remains uncertain. V lost 8 bases and J lost 2; bases outside the gene matches: 8. This CDR3 has 17 residues.

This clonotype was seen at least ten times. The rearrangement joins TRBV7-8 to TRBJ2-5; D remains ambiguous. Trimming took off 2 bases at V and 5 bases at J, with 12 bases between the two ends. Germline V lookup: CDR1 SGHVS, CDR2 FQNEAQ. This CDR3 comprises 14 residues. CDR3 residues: CASSLSQFLETQYF. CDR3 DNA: TGTGCCAGCAGCTTATCACAGTTTCTGGAGACCCAGTACTTC.

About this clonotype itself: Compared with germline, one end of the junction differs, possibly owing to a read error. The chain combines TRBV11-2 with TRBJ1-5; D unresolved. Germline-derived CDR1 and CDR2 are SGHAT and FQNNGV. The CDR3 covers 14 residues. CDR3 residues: CASSSEGYNQPPHF. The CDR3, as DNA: TGTGCCAGCAGCTCGGAAGGTTACAATCAGCCCCCGCATTTT. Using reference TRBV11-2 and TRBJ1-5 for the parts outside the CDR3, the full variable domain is EAGVAQSPRYKIIEKRQSVAFWCNPISGHATLYWYQQILGQGPKLLIQFQNNGVVDDSQLPKDRFSAERLKGVDSTLKIQPAKLEDSAVYLCASSSEGYNQPPHFGDGTRLSIL.

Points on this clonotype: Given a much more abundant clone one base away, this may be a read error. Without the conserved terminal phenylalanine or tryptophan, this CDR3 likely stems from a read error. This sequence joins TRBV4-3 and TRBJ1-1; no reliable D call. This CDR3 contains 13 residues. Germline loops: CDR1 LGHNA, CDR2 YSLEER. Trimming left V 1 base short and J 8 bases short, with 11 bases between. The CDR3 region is CASSQVFGSEAFL. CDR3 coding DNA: TGCGCCAGCAGCCAAGTGTTTGGGTCGGAAGCTTTCTTG.

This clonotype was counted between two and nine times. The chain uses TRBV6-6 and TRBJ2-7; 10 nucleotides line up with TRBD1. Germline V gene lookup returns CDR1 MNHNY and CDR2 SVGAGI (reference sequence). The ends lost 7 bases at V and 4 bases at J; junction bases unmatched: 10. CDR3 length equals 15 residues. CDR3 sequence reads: CASTDGGQGIYEQYF. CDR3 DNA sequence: TGTGCCAGCACCGACGGGGGACAGGGGATATACGAGCAGTACTTC.

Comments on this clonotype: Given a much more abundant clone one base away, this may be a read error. CDR3 sequence: CASSPLSSGGYEQYF. The CDR3 coding sequence is TGTGCCAGCAGCCCCCTGTCCAGCGGGGGCTACGAGCAGTACTTC. The genes are TRBV7-9 and TRBJ2-7; TRBD2 agrees at 8 bases. This CDR3 is 15 amino acids long. In germline, CDR1 is SEHNR, CDR2 FQNEAQ (reference sequence). Trimming took 5 bases from V and 3 from J; bases not matched to a gene: 9.

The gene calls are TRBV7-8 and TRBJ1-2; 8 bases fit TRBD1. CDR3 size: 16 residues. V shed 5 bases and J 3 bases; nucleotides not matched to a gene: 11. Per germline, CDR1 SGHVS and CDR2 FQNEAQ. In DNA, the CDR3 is TGTGCCAGCAGCCCCCTCTCTGGACAGGGAGACTATGGCTACACCTTC. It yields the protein CASSPLSGQGDYGYTF.

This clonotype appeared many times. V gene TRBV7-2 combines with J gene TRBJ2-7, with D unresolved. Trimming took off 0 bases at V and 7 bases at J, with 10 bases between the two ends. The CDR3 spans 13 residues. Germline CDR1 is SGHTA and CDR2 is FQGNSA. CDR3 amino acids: CASSLAGLSEQYF. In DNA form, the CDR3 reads TGTGCCAGCAGCTTAGCCGGTCTAAGTGAGCAGTACTTC.

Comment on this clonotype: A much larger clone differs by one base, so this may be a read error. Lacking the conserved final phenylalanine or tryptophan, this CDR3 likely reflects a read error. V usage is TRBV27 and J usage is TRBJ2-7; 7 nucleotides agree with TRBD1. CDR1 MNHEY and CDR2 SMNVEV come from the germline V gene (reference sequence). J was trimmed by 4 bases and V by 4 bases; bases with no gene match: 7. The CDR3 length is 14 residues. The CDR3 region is CASSYRQGRYEQYY. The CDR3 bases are TGTGCCAGCAGTTATCGACAGGGACGATACGAGCAGTACTAC.

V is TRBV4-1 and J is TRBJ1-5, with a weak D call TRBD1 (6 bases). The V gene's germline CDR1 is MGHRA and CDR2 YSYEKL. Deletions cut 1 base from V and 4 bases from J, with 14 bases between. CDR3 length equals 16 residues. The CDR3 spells CASSQVVGQSNQPQHF. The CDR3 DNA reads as TGCGCCAGCAGCCAAGTCGTAGGACAGTCGAATCAGCCCCAGCATTTT.

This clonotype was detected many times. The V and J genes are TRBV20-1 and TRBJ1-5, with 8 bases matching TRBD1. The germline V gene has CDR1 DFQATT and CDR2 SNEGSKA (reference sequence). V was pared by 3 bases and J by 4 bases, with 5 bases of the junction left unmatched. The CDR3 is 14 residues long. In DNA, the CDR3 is TGCAGTGCTAGCGCGGACAGGGTAAATCAGCCCCAGCATTTT. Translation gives CSASADRVNQPQHF.

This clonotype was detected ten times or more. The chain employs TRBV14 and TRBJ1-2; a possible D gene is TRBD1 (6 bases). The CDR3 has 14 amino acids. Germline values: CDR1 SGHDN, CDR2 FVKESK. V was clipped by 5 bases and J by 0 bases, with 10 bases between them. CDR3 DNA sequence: TGTGCCAGCAGCTCCGGGACACCTAACTATGGCTACACCTTC. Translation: CASSSGTPNYGYTF.

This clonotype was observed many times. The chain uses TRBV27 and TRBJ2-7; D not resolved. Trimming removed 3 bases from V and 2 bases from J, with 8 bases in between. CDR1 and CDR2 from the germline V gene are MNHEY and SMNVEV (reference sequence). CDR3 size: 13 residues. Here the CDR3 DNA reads TGTGCCAGCAGTTTTTCCCGGGCCTACGAGCAGTACTTC. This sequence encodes CASSFSRAYEQYF.